These T cell receptor beta chains were read from a single sample in a study of blood T cell repertoires in COVID-19. This table comes from immunoSEQ multiplex PCR, and its TCRdb copy is limited to in-frame clones, with some not included. The sample lists under 250,000 clones, less than 85% occurring once. The sample was peripheral blood. Receptor source: a woman aged 70-85 years with acute or convalescent COVID-19. Both conserved end residues are part of each CDR3. D genes are given only for firm matches. Rows may omit the clone size; those that give it use once, few, many or a size class.

TRBV7-9	12	TRBJ1-1	TRBD1	few	CASSADRVTAFF	TGTGCCAGCAGCGCGGACAGGGTGACGGCTTTCTTT
TRBV7-9	14	TRBJ1-2	.	.	CASSPSPGWGGYTF	TGTGCCAGCAGCCCTTCCCCAGGGTGGGGTGGCTACACCTTC
TRBV3-1/TRBV3-2	15	TRBJ1-1	TRBD1	.	CASSPRDRQNTEAFF	TGTGCCAGCAGCCCCCGGGACAGACAGAACACTGAAGCTTTCTTT
TRBV7-2	14	TRBJ1-4	.	.	CASSLGSANEKLFF	TGTGCCAGCAGCTTAGGATCAGCTAATGAAAAACTGTTTTTT
TRBV6-2/TRBV6-3	15	TRBJ2-1	TRBD2	.	CASSPGLAGRHEQFF	TGTGCCAGCAGTCCGGGACTAGCGGGTCGGCATGAGCAGTTCTTC
TRBV29-1	12	TRBJ2-5	.	few	CSVSTDLGTQYF	TGCAGCGTCTCGACAGACTTGGGGACCCAGTACTTC
TRBV5-4	17	TRBJ2-2	TRBD2	few	CASSLKTSGVMSGELFF	TGTGCCAGCAGCTTGAAAACTAGCGGGGTTATGTCCGGGGAGCTGTTTTTT
TRBV2	14	TRBJ1-2	.	.	CASSDPGQLYGYTF	TGTGCCAGCAGTGACCCCGGACAACTCTATGGCTACACCTTC
TRBV5-1	17	TRBJ2-3	TRBD1	.	CASSSDPGQISTDTQYF	TGCGCCAGCAGCTCTGACCCGGGACAGATTAGCACAGATACGCAGTATTTT
TRBV5-1	15	TRBJ2-3	TRBD1	once	CASSLGDRHTDTQYF	TGCGCCAGCAGCTTGGGGGACAGACACACAGATACGCAGTATTTT